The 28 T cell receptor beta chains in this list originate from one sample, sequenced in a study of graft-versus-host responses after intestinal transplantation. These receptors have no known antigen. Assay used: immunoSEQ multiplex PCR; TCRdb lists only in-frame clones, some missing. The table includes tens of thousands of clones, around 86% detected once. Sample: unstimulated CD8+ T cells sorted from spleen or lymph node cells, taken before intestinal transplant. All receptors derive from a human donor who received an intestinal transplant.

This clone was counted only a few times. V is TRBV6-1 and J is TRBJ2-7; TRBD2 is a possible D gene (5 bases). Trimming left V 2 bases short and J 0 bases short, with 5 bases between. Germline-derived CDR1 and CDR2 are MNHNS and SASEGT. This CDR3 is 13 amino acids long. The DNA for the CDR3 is TGTGCCAGCAGTGAAACTAGCTCCTACGAGCAGTACTTC. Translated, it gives CASSETSSYEQYF.

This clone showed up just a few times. CDR3 nucleotides: TGCGCCAGTGCGGGACAGGGAAATGACGGGGCCAACGTCCTGACTTTC. Translation gives CASAGQGNDGANVLTF. The rearrangement uses TRBV10-2 and TRBJ2-6; TRBD1 agrees at 9 bases. V shed 9 bases, J shed 4 bases, and the junction held 10 bases outside the gene matches. Germline CDR1 reads WSHSY; CDR2 reads SAAADI. The CDR3 length is 16 residues.

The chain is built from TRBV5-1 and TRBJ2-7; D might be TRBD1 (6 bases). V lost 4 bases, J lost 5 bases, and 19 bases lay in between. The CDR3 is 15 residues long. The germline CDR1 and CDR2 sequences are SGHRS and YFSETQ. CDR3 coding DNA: TGCGCCAGCAGCGACCTCCTCCAGGGGATCCACGAGCAGTACTTC. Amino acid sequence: CASSDLLQGIHEQYF.

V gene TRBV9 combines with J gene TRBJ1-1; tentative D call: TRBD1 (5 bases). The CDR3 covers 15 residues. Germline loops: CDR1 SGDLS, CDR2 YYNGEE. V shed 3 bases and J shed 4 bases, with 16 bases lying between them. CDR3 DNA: TGTGCCAGCAGCGGCGGGGCAGGTCGGGTCACTGAAGCTTTCTTT. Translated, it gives CASSGGAGRVTEAFF.

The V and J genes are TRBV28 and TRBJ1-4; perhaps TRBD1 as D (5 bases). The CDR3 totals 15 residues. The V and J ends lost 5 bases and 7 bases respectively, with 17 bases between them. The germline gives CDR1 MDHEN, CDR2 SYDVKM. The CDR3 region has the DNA TGTGCCAGCAGTCCCGAGGGGTTCCCCCCTGAAAAACTGTTTTTT. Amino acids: CASSPEGFPPEKLFF.

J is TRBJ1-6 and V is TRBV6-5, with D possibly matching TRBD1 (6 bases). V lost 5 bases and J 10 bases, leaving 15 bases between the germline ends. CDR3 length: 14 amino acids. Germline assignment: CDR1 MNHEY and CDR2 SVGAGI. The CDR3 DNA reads TGTGCCAGCAGTAACGGCACAGGGTCGTCACCCCTCCACTTT. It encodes CASSNGTGSSPLHF.

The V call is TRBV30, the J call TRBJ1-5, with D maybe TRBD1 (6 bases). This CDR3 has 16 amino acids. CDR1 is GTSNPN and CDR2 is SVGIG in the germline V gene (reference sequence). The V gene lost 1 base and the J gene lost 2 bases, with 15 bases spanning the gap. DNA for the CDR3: TGTGCCTGGAGTGATAACGGGGGACACCGCAATCAGCCCCAGCATTTT. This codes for CAWSDNGGHRNQPQHF.

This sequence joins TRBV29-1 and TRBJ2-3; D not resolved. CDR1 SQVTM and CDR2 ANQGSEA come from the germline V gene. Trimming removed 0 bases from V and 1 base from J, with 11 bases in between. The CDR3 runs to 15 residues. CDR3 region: CSVEDPRTGTDTQYF. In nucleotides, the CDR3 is TGCAGCGTTGAAGATCCTAGGACCGGCACAGATACGCAGTATTTT.

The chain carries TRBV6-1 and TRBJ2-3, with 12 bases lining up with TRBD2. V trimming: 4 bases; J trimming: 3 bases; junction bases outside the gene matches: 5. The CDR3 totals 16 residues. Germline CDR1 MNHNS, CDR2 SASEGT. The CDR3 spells CASSGLAGVITDTQYF. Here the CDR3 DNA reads TGTGCCAGCAGTGGACTAGCGGGAGTTATAACAGATACGCAGTATTTT.

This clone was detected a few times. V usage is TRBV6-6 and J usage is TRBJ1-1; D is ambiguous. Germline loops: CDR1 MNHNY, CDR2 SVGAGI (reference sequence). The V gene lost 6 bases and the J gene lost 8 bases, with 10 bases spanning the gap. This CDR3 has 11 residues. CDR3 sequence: CASSTQFEAFF. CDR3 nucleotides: TGTGCCAGCAGCACGCAGTTCGAAGCTTTCTTT.

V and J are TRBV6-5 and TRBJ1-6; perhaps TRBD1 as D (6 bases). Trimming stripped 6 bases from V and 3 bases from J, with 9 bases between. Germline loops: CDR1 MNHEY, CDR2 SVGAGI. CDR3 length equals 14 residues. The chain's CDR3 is CASRRQVYNSPLHF. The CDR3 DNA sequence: TGTGCCAGCAGGCGACAGGTCTATAATTCACCCCTCCACTTT.

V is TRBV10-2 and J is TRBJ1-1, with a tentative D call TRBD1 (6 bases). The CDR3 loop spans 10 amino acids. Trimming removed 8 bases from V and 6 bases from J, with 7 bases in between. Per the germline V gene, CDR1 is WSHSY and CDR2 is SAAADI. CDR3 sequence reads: CASGQPEAFF. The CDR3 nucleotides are TGCGCCAGCGGACAGCCTGAAGCTTTCTTT.

The CDR3: CASSVVELAGEETQYF. The CDR3 region has the DNA TGTGCCAGCAGTGTTGTAGAACTAGCGGGAGAGGAGACCCAGTACTTC. V and J are TRBV2 and TRBJ2-5, with 11 bases aligning to TRBD2. The germline V gene has CDR1 SNHLY and CDR2 FYNNEI. The CDR3 has 16 residues. The V gene end was trimmed by 4 bases and the J gene end by 5 bases; junction bases not matched to a gene: 9.

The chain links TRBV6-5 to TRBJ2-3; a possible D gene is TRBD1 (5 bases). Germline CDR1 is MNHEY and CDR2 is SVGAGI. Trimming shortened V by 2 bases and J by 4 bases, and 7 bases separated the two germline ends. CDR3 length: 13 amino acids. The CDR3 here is CASSYGAADTQYF. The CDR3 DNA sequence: TGTGCCAGCAGTTACGGGGCGGCAGATACGCAGTATTTT.

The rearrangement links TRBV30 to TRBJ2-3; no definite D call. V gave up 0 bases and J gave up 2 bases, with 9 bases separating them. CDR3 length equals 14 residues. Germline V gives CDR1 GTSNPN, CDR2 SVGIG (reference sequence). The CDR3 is CAWSVARFTDTQYF. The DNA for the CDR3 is TGTGCCTGGAGTGTGGCCAGATTCACAGATACGCAGTATTTT. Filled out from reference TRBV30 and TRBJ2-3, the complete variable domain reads SQTIHQWPATLVQPVGSPLSLECTVEGTSNPNLYWYRQAAGRGLQLLFYSVGIGQISSEVPQNLSASRPQDRQFILSSKKLLLSDSGFYLCAWSVARFTDTQYFGPGTRLTVL.

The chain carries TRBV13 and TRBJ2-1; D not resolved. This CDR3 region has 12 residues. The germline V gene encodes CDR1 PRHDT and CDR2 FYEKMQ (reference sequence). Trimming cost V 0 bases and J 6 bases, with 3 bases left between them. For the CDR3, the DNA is TGTGCCAGCAGCTTAGGGATCAATGAGCAGTTCTTC. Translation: CASSLGINEQFF.

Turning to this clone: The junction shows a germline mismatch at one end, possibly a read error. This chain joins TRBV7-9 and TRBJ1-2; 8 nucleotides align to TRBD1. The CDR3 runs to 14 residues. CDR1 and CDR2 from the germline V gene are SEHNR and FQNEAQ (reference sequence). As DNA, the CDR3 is TGTGCCAGCAGTTCCGGACAGGGTTTCTATGGCCACACCTTC. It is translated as CASSSGQGFYGHTF.

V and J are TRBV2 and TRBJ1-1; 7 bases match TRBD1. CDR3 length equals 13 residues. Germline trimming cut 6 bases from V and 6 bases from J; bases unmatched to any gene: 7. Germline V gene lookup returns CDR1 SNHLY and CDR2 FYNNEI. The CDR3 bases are TGTGCCAGCAGCCCGACAGGGAGGGCTGAAGCTTTCTTT. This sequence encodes CASSPTGRAEAFF.

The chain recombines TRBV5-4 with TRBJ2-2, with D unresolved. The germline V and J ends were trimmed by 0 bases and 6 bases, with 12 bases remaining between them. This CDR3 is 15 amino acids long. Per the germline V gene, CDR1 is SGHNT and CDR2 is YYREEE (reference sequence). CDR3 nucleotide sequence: TGTGCCAGCAGCTTGGTGTCGGCAGAGCCCGGGGAGCTGTTTTTT. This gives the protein CASSLVSAEPGELFF.

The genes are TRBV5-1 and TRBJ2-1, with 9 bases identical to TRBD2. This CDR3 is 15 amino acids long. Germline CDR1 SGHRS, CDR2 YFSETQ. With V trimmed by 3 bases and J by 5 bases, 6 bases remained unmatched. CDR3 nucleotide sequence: TGCGCCAGCAGCTCTACTAGCGGGCCTAACAATGAGCAGTTCTTC. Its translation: CASSSTSGPNNEQFF. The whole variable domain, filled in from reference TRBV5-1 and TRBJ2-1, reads KAGVTQTPRYLIKTRGQQVTLSCSPISGHRSVSWYQQTPGQGLQFLFEYFSETQRNKGNFPGRFSGRQFSNSRSEMNVSTLELGDSALYLCASSSTSGPNNEQFFGPGTRLTVL.

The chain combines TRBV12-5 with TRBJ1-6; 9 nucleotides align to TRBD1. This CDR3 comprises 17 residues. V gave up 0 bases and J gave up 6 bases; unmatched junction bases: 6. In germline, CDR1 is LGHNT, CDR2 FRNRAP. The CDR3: CASGLVTGGPVNSPLHF. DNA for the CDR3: TGTGCTAGTGGTTTGGTTACAGGGGGCCCGGTTAATTCACCCCTCCACTTT.

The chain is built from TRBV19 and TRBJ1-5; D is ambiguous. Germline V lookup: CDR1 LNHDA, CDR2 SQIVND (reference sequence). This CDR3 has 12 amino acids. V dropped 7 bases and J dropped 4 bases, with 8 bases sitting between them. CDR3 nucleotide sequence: TGTGCCAGTAATGCGAATAATCAGCCCCAGCATTTT. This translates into CASNANNQPQHF.

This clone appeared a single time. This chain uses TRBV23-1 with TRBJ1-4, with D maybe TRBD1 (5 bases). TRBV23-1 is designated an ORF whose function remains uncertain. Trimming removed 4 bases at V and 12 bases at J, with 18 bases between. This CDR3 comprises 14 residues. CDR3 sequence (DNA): TGCGCCAGCAGTCCCCTTTGTCTTGTCAGGGAACTGTTTTTT. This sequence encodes CASSPLCLVRELFF.

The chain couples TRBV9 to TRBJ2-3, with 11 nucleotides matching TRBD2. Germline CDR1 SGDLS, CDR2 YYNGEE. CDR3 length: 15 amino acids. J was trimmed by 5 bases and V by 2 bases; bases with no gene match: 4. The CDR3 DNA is TGTGCCAGCAGCGTTAGCGGGGGGGCTGGAGATACGCAGTATTTT. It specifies CASSVSGGAGDTQYF.

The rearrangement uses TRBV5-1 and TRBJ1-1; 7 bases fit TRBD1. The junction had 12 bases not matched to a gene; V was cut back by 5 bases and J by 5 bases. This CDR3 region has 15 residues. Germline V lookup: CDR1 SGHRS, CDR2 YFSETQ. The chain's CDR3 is CASRIWGQGETEAFF. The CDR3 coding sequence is TGCGCCAGCAGGATCTGGGGCCAGGGGGAAACTGAAGCTTTCTTT.

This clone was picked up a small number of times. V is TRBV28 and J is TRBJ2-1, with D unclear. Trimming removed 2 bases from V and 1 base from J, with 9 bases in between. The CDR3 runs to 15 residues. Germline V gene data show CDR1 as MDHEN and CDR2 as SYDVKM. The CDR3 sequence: CASSLLDPSYNEQFF. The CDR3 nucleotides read TGTGCCAGCAGTTTACTCGACCCGTCCTACAATGAGCAGTTCTTC.

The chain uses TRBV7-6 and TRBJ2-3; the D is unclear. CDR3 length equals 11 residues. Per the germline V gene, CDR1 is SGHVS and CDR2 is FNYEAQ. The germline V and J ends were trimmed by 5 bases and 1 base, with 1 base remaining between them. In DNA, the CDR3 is TGTGCCAGCAGCCGCACAGATACGCAGTATTTT. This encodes CASSRTDTQYF.

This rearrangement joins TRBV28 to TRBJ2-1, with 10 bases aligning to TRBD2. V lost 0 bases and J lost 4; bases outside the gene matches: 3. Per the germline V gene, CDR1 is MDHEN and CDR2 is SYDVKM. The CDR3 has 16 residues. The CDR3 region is CASSLWSTSGYNEQFF. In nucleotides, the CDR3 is TGTGCCAGCAGTTTATGGTCGACTAGCGGGTACAATGAGCAGTTCTTC.